The T cell receptor (beta chain) under discussion was sequenced for a study of T cell responses to AZD1222 COVID-19 vaccine. Whole-study results and caveats: White British ancestry dominated among donors, who included more females, and clonal diversity was possibly underestimated. Mapped onto spike, vaccine-associated CD4 TCRs spanned it and were dominant at 160-218 and 743-854.

Generated by immunoSEQ multiplex PCR, the TCRdb table keeps only in-frame clones and is missing some. The sample holds 130,000 to 150,000 clones, about 86% seen once. About this clone itself: Its antigen is as yet unknown.

Pooling covered second doses at about 4 or about 12 weeks. The CDR3 length is 13 residues. V was shortened by 3 bases and J by 6 bases, with 8 bases between the two germline ends. CDR1 is LGHDT, CDR2 YNNKEL, per germline (reference sequence). The material was peripheral blood, obtained 28 days after the second AZD1222 dose. This clonotype was obtained from an adult who received the AZD1222 COVID-19 vaccine. The chain uses TRBV3-1 (or the pseudogene TRBV3-2) and TRBJ2-2; D is undetermined. In DNA, the CDR3 is TGTGCCAGCAGCCAGAGATTGGCCGGGGAGCTGTTTTTT. This codes for CASSQRLAGELFF.